This T cell receptor (beta chain) was captured by sequencing in a study of T cells in Graves' hyperthyroidism and ophthalmopathy. This clonotype has a count of ten or more. Its antigen is currently unknown. Study findings and constraints: Ophthalmopathy was told apart from stable hyperthyroidism by a 13 V-J model. Model-based prediction identified ophthalmopathy a median about 6 months prior to its onset.

CDR1 is MNHNS, CDR2 SASEGT, per germline. The CDR3 runs 14 residues. Trimming removed 3 bases from V and 4 bases from J, with 13 bases in between. TCR beta CDR3 regions were amplified from RNA transcripts. HTBI primers drove first-round RT-PCR of the TCR CDR3. Using its own MiXCR run on the multiplex PCR reads, TCRdb lists one record per CDR3 protein. The table includes about half a million distinct CDR3 sequences, more than 20% detected once. Hyperthyroidism was newly diagnosed in patients aged 18 to 65 (duration under 2 months). The receptor comes from a man aged 18 to 29 with Graves' hyperthyroidism. V gene TRBV6-1 combines with J gene TRBJ2-7; tentatively, D is TRBD2 (7 bases). Sample: blood. CDR3: CASSEGGGGYEQYF. For the CDR3, the DNA is TGTGCCAGCAGTGAGGGGGGGGGCGGTTACGAGCAGTACTTC.